Listed below are T cell receptor beta chains from one sample, sequenced in a study of early T cells in non-severe SARS-CoV-2 infection. MiXCR, applied by TCRdb to the 5' RACE reads, yields one record per CDR3 protein. This table has tens of thousands of distinct CDR3 sequences, roughly a tenth appearing once. The sequencing sample was made of whole blood. The receptors come from an adult who was a healthcare worker with PCR-confirmed SARS-CoV-2 infection or an uninfected control (not recorded which). Both conserved end residues are part of each CDR3. D genes are given only for firm matches. Where a row states a size, it is once, few, many or the class of an expanded clone; other rows omit it.

clone_size,d_call,v_call,j_call,cdr3_nt,cdr3_aa
NA,NA,TRBV29-1,TRBJ1-1,TGCAGCGCCAGGACCGATATGAACACTGAAGCTTTCTTT,CSARTDMNTEAFF
many,NA,TRBV6-6,TRBJ2-2,TGTGCCAGCGGCCATGGAGCCCCCGAGCTGTTTTTT,CASGHGAPELFF
few,NA,TRBV7-2,TRBJ1-4,TGTGCCAGCAGCACGGGACAAGCAACTAATGAAAAACTGTTTTTT,CASSTGQATNEKLFF
many,NA,TRBV6-2/TRBV6-3,TRBJ1-3,TGTGCCAGCAGTTACGGGACCTCTGGAAACACCATATATTTT,CASSYGTSGNTIYF
NA,NA,TRBV29-1,TRBJ2-6,TGCAGCGTTTCGGAGGGAAGCTCTGGGGCCAACGTCCTGACTTTC,CSVSEGSSGANVLTF
once,TRBD1,TRBV7-2,TRBJ2-7,TGTGCCAGCACTTCAGGGGGCTTCCACGAGCAGTACTTC,CASTSGGFHEQYF
many,NA,TRBV30,TRBJ1-4,TGTGCCTCCGACGGGTTAACTAATGAAAAACTGTTTTTT,CASDGLTNEKLFF
few,TRBD1,TRBV6-2/TRBV6-3,TRBJ1-5,TGTGCCAGCAGTTACTCCACCCAGGGGGTAAGCAATCAGCCCCAGCATTTT,CASSYSTQGVSNQPQHF
many,TRBD1,TRBV6-2/TRBV6-3,TRBJ2-3,TGTGCCAGCAGTGACACAGGGGCAGATACGCAGTATTTT,CASSDTGADTQYF
many,NA,TRBV27,TRBJ2-3,TGTGCCAGCAGTTTGTCCCTGGCCACAGATACGCAGTATTTT,CASSLSLATDTQYF
many,NA,TRBV20-1,TRBJ2-5,TGCAGTGCTAGAGATCAGGGGCCTAACCCTGCGCAGACCCAGTACTTC,CSARDQGPNPAQTQYF
NA,NA,TRBV7-2,TRBJ1-2,TGTGCCAGCAGCTTAAATGAAAACTATGGCTACACCTTC,CASSLNENYGYTF